This TCR beta chain was captured by sequencing in a study of Ad26.COV2.S vaccination and SARS-CoV-2 variants. The count of this clone is one. Its specificity is unknown. Profiling relied on immunoSEQ multiplex PCR, and the TCRdb table lists in-frame clones only, not all of them. The sample lists around 300,000 clones; approximately 90% were seen once. Whole-study results and caveats: After vaccination, substantial breadth of spike-specific CD8+ and CD4+ responses was reported. The placebo group had lower spike-specific TCR breadth than the vaccine recipients did. Vaccine and placebo recipients had similar non-spike TCR breadth.

Regarding treatment: around 19 received Ad26.COV2.S at low or high dose, single or two shots; roughly 5 received placebo; per-sample allocation not given. The investigators took samples on day 63 after the first vaccine or placebo injection. This specimen consisted of peripheral blood, obtained in a trial of Ad26.COV2.S vaccine versus placebo. The receptor was derived from a person between 18 and 59 years old who received the Ad26.COV2.S COVID-19 vaccine or a placebo.

The chain's CDR3 is CASSEQGGANTEAFF. The CDR3 DNA reads TGTGCCAGCAGCGAACAGGGAGGGGCGAACACTGAAGCTTTCTTT. The rearrangement uses TRBV9 and TRBJ1-1; tentative D call: TRBD1 (6 bases). Per the germline V gene, CDR1 is SGDLS and CDR2 is YYNGEE. The V end was cut by 3 bases, the J end by 1 base, with 13 bases between. This CDR3 comprises 15 residues.